Following are 12 T cell receptor beta chains from one sample sequenced in a study of blood T cell repertoires in COVID-19. The table came from immunoSEQ multiplex PCR; TCRdb's copy has only in-frame clones and leaves some out. The sample lists 60,000 to 85,000 clones, approximately 80% occurring once. Specimen: peripheral blood. These receptors came from a human donor in a cohort sampled during active COVID-19.

J is TRBJ2-7 and V is TRBV21-1; the table gives TRBD1 as D, unverified against the DNA. TRBV21-1 is termed a pseudogene. The CDR3 contains 16 residues. CDR3 region: CASSEPPTGAGHEQYV. As DNA, the CDR3 is TGTGCCAGCAGCGAACCTCCGACAGGGGCCGGCCACGAGCAGTACGTC.

The CDR3 DNA sequence: TGTGCCAGCAGTTTACAGGGGAACTATGGCTACACCTTC. Its protein is CASSLQGNYGYTF. This rearrangement joins TRBV6-5 to TRBJ1-2; 7 bases are a match to TRBD1. The CDR3 consists of 13 residues. Germline CDR1 reads MNHEY; CDR2 reads SVGAGI. J gave up 2 bases and V 4 bases, and 1 base lay outside the gene matches.

The CDR3, as DNA: TGTGCCAGCAGCCCAAGCCGCCTAGCGGCCTTGGGGGAGCAGTTCTTC. Translating it yields CASSPSRLAALGEQFF. The chain joins TRBV11-2 to TRBJ2-1; 7 bases line up with TRBD2. Per the germline V gene, CDR1 is SGHAT and CDR2 is FQNNGV. This CDR3 contains 16 residues. V shed 5 bases and J 10 bases; nucleotides not matched to a gene: 17.

The chain carries TRBV13 and TRBJ2-5; a weak D match, TRBD1 (5 bases). The CDR3 runs to 14 residues. Trimming removed 3 bases from V and 4 bases from J, with 12 bases in between. From germline, CDR1 is PRHDT and CDR2 FYEKMQ (reference sequence). The CDR3 loop is CASSFRVVGETQYF. Here the CDR3 DNA reads TGTGCCAGCAGCTTCAGGGTAGTGGGAGAGACCCAGTACTTC.

The chain joins TRBV2 to TRBJ1-1; possibly TRBD1 for D (6 bases). V gave up 6 bases and J gave up 10 bases, with 15 bases separating them. The V gene's germline CDR1 is SNHLY and CDR2 FYNNEI. The CDR3 sequence is 12 residues long. CDR3 in DNA: TGTGCCAGCAGCGCCAAAGGGGGTTCAGCTTTCTTT. It codes for CASSAKGGSAFF.

V usage is TRBV7-2 and J usage is TRBJ1-1, with a weak D call TRBD1 (5 bases). CDR1 SGHTA and CDR2 FQGNSA come from the germline V gene. The length of the CDR3 is 15 residues. The V and J ends lost 4 bases and 3 bases respectively, with 15 bases between them. CDR3 residues: CASSSDSLGDTEAFF. In nucleotides, the CDR3 is TGTGCCAGCAGCTCAGACTCCTTAGGGGACACTGAAGCTTTCTTT.

The rearrangement joins TRBV29-1 to TRBJ2-7; weak D call: TRBD1 (5 bases). With 5 bases removed from V and 0 bases from J, the gap between germline ends came to 11 bases. The CDR3 spans 13 residues. Germline V CDR1 and CDR2: SQVTM, ANQGSEA. For the CDR3, the DNA is TGCAGCGTTCTGACAGAGAACTCCTACGAGCAGTACTTC. Translating it yields CSVLTENSYEQYF.

The table lists this clone with a few counts. The CDR3 spells CATGDISGANVLTF. In nucleotides, the CDR3 is TGTGCCACTGGGGACATCTCTGGGGCCAACGTCCTGACTTTC. The rearrangement uses TRBV15 and TRBJ2-6; maybe TRBD1 (6 bases). This CDR3 comprises 14 residues. The V end lost 9 bases, the J end lost 0 bases, and 9 bases lay between the germline ends. CDR1 and CDR2 (germline): LNHNV, YYDKDF (reference sequence).

V usage is TRBV27 and J usage is TRBJ1-4, with no clear D. The CDR3 contains 14 residues. The germline V and J ends were trimmed by 2 bases and 6 bases, with 10 bases remaining between them. CDR1 MNHEY and CDR2 SMNVEV come from the germline V gene (reference sequence). CDR3 protein: CASSLRQADEKLFF. DNA for the CDR3: TGTGCCAGCAGTTTAAGGCAGGCCGATGAAAAACTGTTTTTT. Full variable domain (remainder filled in from reference TRBV27 and TRBJ1-4): EAQVTQNPRYLITVTGKKLTVTCSQNMNHEYMSWYRQDPGLGLRQIYYSMNVEVTDKGDVPEGYKVSRKEKRNFPLILESPSPNQTSLYFCASSLRQADEKLFFGSGTQLSVL.

The CDR3 DNA is TGCAGTGCTAGTCCGCGGGGCAAAAACATTCAGTACTTC. It encodes CSASPRGKNIQYF. The V call is TRBV20-1, the J call TRBJ2-4, with a weak D call TRBD2 (6 bases). The germline V gene encodes CDR1 DFQATT and CDR2 SNEGSKA (reference sequence). V lost 3 bases to trimming and J lost 3 bases, with 9 bases between them. The CDR3 sequence is 13 residues long.

V usage is TRBV14 and J usage is TRBJ2-4, with TRBD2 identical over 9 bases. CDR3 size: 16 residues. Germline loops: CDR1 SGHDN, CDR2 FVKESK. V lost 2 bases, J lost 1 base, and 3 bases stayed unmatched. CDR3 amino acids: CASSQLAGVAKNIQYF. DNA for the CDR3: TGTGCCAGCAGCCAATTAGCGGGAGTTGCCAAAAACATTCAGTACTTC.

V usage is TRBV7-2 and J usage is TRBJ1-1; TRBD1 is a possible D gene (5 bases). Trimming pared 1 base from V and 1 base from J, leaving 10 bases between. CDR3 size: 15 residues. Germline values: CDR1 SGHTA, CDR2 FQGNSA. CDR3 nucleotides: TGTGCCAGCAGCTTAGTACGGACACCGAACACTGAAGCTTTCTTT. Its protein is CASSLVRTPNTEAFF.